The entry below describes one T cell receptor beta chain. Its cognate antigen is unknown. The table came from immunoSEQ multiplex PCR; TCRdb's copy has only in-frame clones and leaves some out. The sample contains 600,000 to 800,000 clones, 55% to 75% of which appear only once. This entry is derived from a study of shared clonotypes between healthy human individuals. Study-wide background: Each donor's CD8 memory used one plate, CD8 naive two, each CD4 subset three.

It was into CD45RA+ naive and CD45RA-negative memory subsets that the CD4+ cells were split. Study conclusions and caveats: On the whole, naive subsets had larger estimated richness than memory subsets had.

The specimen was memory CD4+ T cells sorted from blood. Subset described: CD45RA-negative fraction. The sequence was obtained from a woman under 40 in good health.

As DNA, the CDR3 is TGTGCCAGCAGCGAGAGAGGGGCAGATACGCAGTATTTT. It is translated as CASSERGADTQYF. The chain carries TRBV5-6 and TRBJ2-3; possibly TRBD1 or TRBD2 for D (5 bases each). Germline V gene data show CDR1 as SGHDT and CDR2 as YYEEEE. Between the trimmed V and J ends, which lost 4 bases and 4 bases, there was a span of 10 bases. CDR3 length equals 13 residues.